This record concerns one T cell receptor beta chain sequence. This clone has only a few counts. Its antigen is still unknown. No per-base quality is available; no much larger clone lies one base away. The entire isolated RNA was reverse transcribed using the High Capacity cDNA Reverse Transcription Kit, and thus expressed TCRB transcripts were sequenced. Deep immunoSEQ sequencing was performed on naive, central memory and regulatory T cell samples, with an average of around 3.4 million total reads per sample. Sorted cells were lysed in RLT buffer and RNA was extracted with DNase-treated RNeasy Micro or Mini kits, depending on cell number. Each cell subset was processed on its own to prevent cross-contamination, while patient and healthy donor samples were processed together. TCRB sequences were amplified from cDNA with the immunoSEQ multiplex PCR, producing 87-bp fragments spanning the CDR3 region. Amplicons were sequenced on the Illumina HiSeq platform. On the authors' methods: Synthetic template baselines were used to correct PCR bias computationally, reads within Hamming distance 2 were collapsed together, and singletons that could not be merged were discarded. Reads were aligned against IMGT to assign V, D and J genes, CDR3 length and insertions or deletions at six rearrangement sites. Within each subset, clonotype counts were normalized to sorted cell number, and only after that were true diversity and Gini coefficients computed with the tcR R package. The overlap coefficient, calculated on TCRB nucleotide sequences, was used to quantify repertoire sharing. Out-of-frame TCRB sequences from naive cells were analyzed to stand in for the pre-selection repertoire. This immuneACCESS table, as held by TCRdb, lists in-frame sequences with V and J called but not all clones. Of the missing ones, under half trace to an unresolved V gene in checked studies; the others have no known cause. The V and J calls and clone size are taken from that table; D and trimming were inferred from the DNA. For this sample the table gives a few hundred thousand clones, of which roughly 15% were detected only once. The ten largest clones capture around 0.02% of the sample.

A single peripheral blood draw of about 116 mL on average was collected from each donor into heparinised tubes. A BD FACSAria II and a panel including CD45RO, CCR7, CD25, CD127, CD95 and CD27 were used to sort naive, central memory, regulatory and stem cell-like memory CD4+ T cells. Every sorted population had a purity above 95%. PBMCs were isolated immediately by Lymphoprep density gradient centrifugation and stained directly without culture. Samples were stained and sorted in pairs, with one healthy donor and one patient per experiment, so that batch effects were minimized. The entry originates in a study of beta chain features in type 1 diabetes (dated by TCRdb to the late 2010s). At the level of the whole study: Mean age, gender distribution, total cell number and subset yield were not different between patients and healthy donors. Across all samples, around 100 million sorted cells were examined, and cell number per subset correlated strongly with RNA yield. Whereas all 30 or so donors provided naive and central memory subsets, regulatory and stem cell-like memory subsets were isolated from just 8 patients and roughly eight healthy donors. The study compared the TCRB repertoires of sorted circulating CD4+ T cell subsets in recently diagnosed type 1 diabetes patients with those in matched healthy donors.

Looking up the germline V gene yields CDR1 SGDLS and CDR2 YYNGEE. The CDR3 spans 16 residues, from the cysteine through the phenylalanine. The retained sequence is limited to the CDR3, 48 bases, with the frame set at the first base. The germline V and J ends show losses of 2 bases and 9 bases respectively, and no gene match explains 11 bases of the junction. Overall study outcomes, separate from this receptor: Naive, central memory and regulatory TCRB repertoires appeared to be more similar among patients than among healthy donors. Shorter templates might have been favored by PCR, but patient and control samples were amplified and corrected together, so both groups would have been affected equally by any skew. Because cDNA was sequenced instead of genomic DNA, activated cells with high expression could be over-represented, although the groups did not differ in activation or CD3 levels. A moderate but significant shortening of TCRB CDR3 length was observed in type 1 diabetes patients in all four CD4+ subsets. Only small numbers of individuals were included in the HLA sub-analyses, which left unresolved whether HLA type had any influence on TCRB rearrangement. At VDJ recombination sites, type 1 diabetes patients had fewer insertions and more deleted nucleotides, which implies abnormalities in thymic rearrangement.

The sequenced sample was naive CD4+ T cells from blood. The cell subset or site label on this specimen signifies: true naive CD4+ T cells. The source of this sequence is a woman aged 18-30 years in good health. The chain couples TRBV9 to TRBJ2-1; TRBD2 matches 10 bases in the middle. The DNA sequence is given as TGTGCCAGCAGCGTGAGTCTAGCGGGAGTGTTGGGTGAGCAGTTCTTC. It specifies CASSVSLAGVLGEQFF.